The present entry profiles one TCR beta chain with its context. Its antigen specificity is not known. Base qualities were left out, and no much larger clone turns up one base away. The entry originates in a study of blood T cell repertoires in COVID-19 (dated by TCRdb to the early 2020s). With regard to the full study: Collaborator samples came from the United States, Italy and Spain and covered acute and convalescent phases of COVID-19. The prospective study material was composed of cDNA or gDNA derived from T cells, B-cell-depleted T cells, or PBMCs. Subjects who had been exposed to COVID-19, were actively infected with it, or had recovered from it provided the deeply sampled blood TCRbeta repertoires that made up the dataset. The repertoires were released in a freely available public database meant as a resource for research on the immune response to SARS-CoV-2. Samples came from the ongoing ImmuneRACE study (first 160 participants) plus 1,254 subjects from 6 global collaborators. Nearly every sample came with metadata listing a de-identified subject ID, COVID-19 status, age in years and sex. Where available, HLA class I and class II types were taken from metadata supplied by the sample provider and were not determined by assay-based typing.

As encoded in the germline V gene, CDR1 is SGHNT while CDR2 is YENEEA. The CDR3 contains 16 residues, cysteine and phenylalanine counted. Only the CDR3 portion is preserved as DNA: 48 bases, with reading frame beginning at the first base. V sheds 2 bases and J sheds 4 bases, leaving 15 bases between their ends. The immunoSEQ Assay, a bias-controlled multiplex PCR, was used to amplify TCRbeta CDR3 regions from genomic DNA. For the original study's pipeline: Within the assay, amplification of reference gene primers was used to estimate how many nucleated cells each sample contained. To quantify the absolute abundance of each unique TCRbeta CDR3 rearrangement, sequence reads were collapsed and filtered. Productive Simpson clonality was computed per sample as the square root of Simpson's diversity index over productive rearrangements. Held by TCRdb, this immuneACCESS table contains in-frame sequences only and omits some clones. Under half of the omission traces to an unresolved V gene where checked; the cause of the rest is unknown. The V and J calls and clone size are taken from that table; D and trimming were inferred from the DNA. For this sample the table gives under 350,000 clones, of which under 95% were detected only once. Clones ranked in the top ten supply 2.6% of the sample.

In the prospective study, participants were about 18 to 95 years old, resided in fewer than 25 geographic areas of the United States, and were enrolled through a virtual design. In the prospective study, cohorts were assigned on the basis of participant-reported clinical history obtained from a screening survey and a study questionnaire. Recovered participants in ImmuneRACE Cohort 3 were defined by two consecutive negative NP/OP PCR tests, clearance by a healthcare professional, or resolution of symptoms. Each participant in the prospective study had whole blood, serum and a nasopharyngeal or oropharyngeal swab collected by mobile phlebotomists. Over a roughly 2-month period, participants in the prospective study had the option of providing additional blood draws and questionnaires. Blood samples from the prospective study were shipped frozen or at room temperature prior to DNA extraction. The paper's findings and limits, for the study overall: Clinical and demographic metadata were provided uncurated, with the amount varying by source and participant.

Rearrangement joined TRBV11-3 to TRBJ2-1, with the D gene uncertain. Specimen: PBMCs or T cells enriched from blood (not recorded which). This clonotype originated in a man in his sixties who had recovered from COVID-19. Read as DNA, the sequence is TGTGCCAGCAGCTTAAGCGCCTCCCTTTTGTACAATGAGCAGTTCTTC. Its translation reads: CASSLSASLLYNEQFF.